This entry lists 24 T cell receptor beta chains sequenced from one sample in a study of PD-1 blockade in classical Hodgkin lymphoma (dated by TCRdb to between 2020 and 2021). The library was produced with the immunoSEQ multiplex PCR assay. This immuneACCESS table, as held by TCRdb, lists in-frame sequences with V and J called but not all clones. Of the missing ones, under half trace to an unresolved V gene in checked studies; the others have no known cause. The sample table shows some 23,000 clones, and roughly 80% are seen once. Of the sample, 2.5% to 3.5% falls within the top ten clones. The time point label for this specimen denotes: cycle 4 day 1 (C4D1), after about 6 weeks of nivolumab. Every trial patient had relapsed after autologous stem cell transplantation, and cohorts A, B and C differed in prior brentuximab vedotin exposure. A Miltenyi CD4+ T cell isolation kit was used for magnetic negative selection to purify CD4+ T cells from thawed PBMCs.

Sample: CD4+ T cells from blood, taken before the fourth cycle of nivolumab. Receptors were obtained from a human donor with classical Hodgkin lymphoma.

The chain uses TRBV19 and TRBJ2-6; D possibly uses TRBD1 or TRBD2 (5 bases each). The V end was cut by 6 bases, the J end by 5 bases, with 17 bases between. CDR3 length equals 16 residues. Germline-derived CDR1 and CDR2 are LNHDA and SQIVND (reference sequence). The CDR3 sequence is CASRALGVVRANVLTF. The DNA for the CDR3 is TGTGCCAGTAGAGCGCTGGGGGTAGTAAGGGCCAACGTCCTGACTTTC.

V usage is TRBV6-6 and J usage is TRBJ1-2, with D possibly being TRBD1 (5 bases). Germline values: CDR1 MNHNY, CDR2 SVGAGI (reference sequence). The CDR3 is 14 amino acids. The V gene lost 5 bases and the J gene lost 8 bases, with 18 bases spanning the gap. The CDR3 protein is CASSTRGQGSGYTF. The CDR3 region has the DNA TGTGCCAGCAGTACCCGGGGCCAGGGTTCGGGCTACACCTTC.

The genes are TRBV6-5 and TRBJ1-2, with TRBD1 matching 10 bases. This CDR3 is 13 amino acids long. Trimming took 10 bases from V and 4 from J; bases not matched to a gene: 6. CDR1 is MNHEY, CDR2 SVGAGI, per germline. CDR3 sequence (DNA): TGTGCCATCAAGGGGACAGGGGCCTATGGCTACACCTTC. Translated, it gives CAIKGTGAYGYTF.

The gene calls are TRBV5-4 and TRBJ2-1; D unresolved. This CDR3 is 16 amino acids long. The V gene lost 0 bases and the J gene lost 0 bases, with 10 bases spanning the gap. CDR1 and CDR2 (germline): SGHNT, YYREEE (reference sequence). Here the CDR3 DNA reads TGTGCCAGCAGCTTGGGTGGCGTCAGCTCCTACAATGAGCAGTTCTTC. Its protein product is CASSLGGVSSYNEQFF.

This rearrangement joins TRBV15 to TRBJ1-6, with 11 bases that match TRBD1. CDR3 size: 18 residues. V trimming: 0 bases; J trimming: 5 bases; junction bases outside the gene matches: 6. Germline-derived CDR1 and CDR2 are LNHNV and YYDKDF (reference sequence). The chain's CDR3 is CATSRDPGQGADNSPLHF. The CDR3 DNA reads as TGTGCCACCAGCAGAGATCCAGGACAGGGGGCAGATAATTCACCCCTCCACTTT.

The chain carries TRBV19 and TRBJ2-3; D unresolved. Deletions cut 1 base from V and 2 bases from J, with 10 bases between. The CDR3 is 15 residues long. Germline CDR1 reads LNHDA; CDR2 reads SQIVND (reference sequence). CDR3: CASSIGGRITDTQYF. For the CDR3, the DNA is TGTGCCAGTAGTATAGGAGGCAGAATCACAGATACGCAGTATTTT.

This chain links TRBV5-1 with TRBJ1-1, with D possibly TRBD1 on 6 matching bases. The germline gives CDR1 SGHRS, CDR2 YFSETQ. The CDR3 loop spans 15 amino acids. Trimming took off 0 bases at V and 2 bases at J, with 11 bases between the two ends. The CDR3 is CASSLAGGANTEAFF. CDR3 DNA sequence: TGCGCCAGCAGCTTGGCGGGGGGCGCTAACACTGAAGCTTTCTTT.

V and J are TRBV11-2 and TRBJ2-1, with TRBD2 matching over 9 bases. V shed 2 bases, J shed 1 base, and the junction held 6 bases outside the gene matches. The CDR3 is 17 amino acids. Germline V gene data show CDR1 as SGHAT and CDR2 as FQNNGV. CDR3 protein: CASSLLLAGMSYNEQFF. CDR3 DNA: TGTGCCAGCAGCTTATTACTAGCGGGTATGTCCTACAATGAGCAGTTCTTC.

This clone was seen a few times. The chain employs TRBV6-6 and TRBJ1-5, with D tentatively TRBD1 (6 bases). With 1 base removed from V and 6 bases from J, the gap between germline ends came to 10 bases. Germline lookup yields CDR1 MNHNY and CDR2 SVGAGI (reference sequence). The CDR3 has 14 residues. The CDR3 DNA sequence: TGTGCCAGCAGTTACTTGGGGGCGGGTCAGCCCCAGCATTTT. Its protein product is CASSYLGAGQPQHF.

The genes are TRBV21-1 and TRBJ1-2; the table's D call TRBD1 went unverified against the DNA. TRBV21-1 is a pseudogene locus. The CDR3 is 14 residues long. This CDR3 is CASSSTGPNYGYTF. The CDR3 region has the DNA TGTGCCAGCAGCTCGACAGGGCCAAACTATGGCTACACCTTC.

The chain links TRBV5-1 to TRBJ2-1; TRBD2 is a possible D gene (6 bases). This CDR3 is 13 amino acids long. V was shortened by 2 bases and J by 7 bases, with 10 bases between the two germline ends. CDR1 is SGHRS and CDR2 is YFSETQ in the germline V gene. The CDR3 protein is CASSFLGGNEQFF. The CDR3 DNA sequence: TGCGCCAGCAGCTTCCTCGGGGGTAATGAGCAGTTCTTC.

The J gene is TRBJ1-2, the V gene TRBV4-2; no reliable D call. Trimming took off 0 bases at V and 5 bases at J, with 10 bases between the two ends. Germline lookup yields CDR1 LGHNA and CDR2 YNFKEQ. There are 14 residues in the CDR3. The CDR3 DNA is TGTGCCAGCAGCCAAGACTGGGGAGAATATGGCTACACCTTC. The encoded protein is CASSQDWGEYGYTF.

V is TRBV5-8 and J is TRBJ1-6, with 7 bases fitting TRBD1. This CDR3 is built from 16 residues. V trimming: 0 bases; J trimming: 10 bases; junction bases outside the gene matches: 10. Germline V gene data show CDR1 as SGHTS and CDR2 as YDEGEE. CDR3 protein: CASSLERGGSGSPLHF. The CDR3 DNA is TGTGCCAGCAGCTTGGAAAGAGGGGGCTCAGGATCACCCCTCCACTTT.

The chain couples TRBV14 to TRBJ2-5; D remains unclear. CDR1 is SGHDN and CDR2 is FVKESK in the germline V gene. Trimming cost V 5 bases and J 1 base, with 2 bases left between them. This CDR3 spans 11 amino acids. In DNA, the CDR3 is TGTGCCAGCAGCGCCCAAGAGACCCAGTACTTC. This translates into CASSAQETQYF. The complete variable domain, with remaining parts taken from reference TRBV14 and TRBJ2-5, reads EAGVTQFPSHSVIEKGQTVTLRCDPISGHDNLYWYRRVMGKEIKFLLHFVKESKQDESGMPNNRFLAERTGGTYSTLKVQPAELEDSGVYFCASSAQETQYFGPGTRLLVL.

The rearrangement joins TRBV11-2 to TRBJ2-3, with D uncertain. The CDR3 extends over 14 amino acids. CDR1 is SGHAT, CDR2 FQNNGV, per germline. With 4 bases removed from V and 4 bases from J, the gap between germline ends came to 12 bases. Here the CDR3 DNA reads TGTGCCAGCAGCTACGGACCGCTGCCAGATACGCAGTATTTT. Translation: CASSYGPLPDTQYF.

The rearrangement links TRBV6-1 to TRBJ2-7; 7 nucleotides line up with TRBD1. This CDR3 has 15 residues. With 4 bases clipped from V and 0 bases from J, the junction kept 6 bases outside the gene matches. Germline V gene lookup returns CDR1 MNHNS and CDR2 SASEGT. CDR3 in DNA: TGTGCCAGCAGTGCCCGGGACAGCAGCTCCTACGAGCAGTACTTC. Translating gives CASSARDSSSYEQYF.

This chain links TRBV6-5 with TRBJ2-7, with 9 bases matching TRBD1. V dropped 7 bases and J dropped 5; count of bases not matched to a gene: 12. This CDR3 has 15 amino acids. The germline gives CDR1 MNHEY, CDR2 SVGAGI. In DNA form, the CDR3 reads TGTGCCAGCAACGGGGCCGGACAGGGGTTCCACGAGCAGTACTTC. Translating gives CASNGAGQGFHEQYF.

The CDR3 DNA sequence: TGTGCCAGCAGCTTAGGGGGCTACTATGGCTACACCTTC. Translated, it gives CASSLGGYYGYTF. The chain links TRBV7-2 to TRBJ1-2, with D possibly matching TRBD1 (5 bases). The CDR3 has 13 amino acids. The germline V gene encodes CDR1 SGHTA and CDR2 FQGNSA. Trimming took off 1 base at V and 3 bases at J, with 6 bases between the two ends.

This rearrangement joins TRBV29-1 to TRBJ1-1, with no clear D. The CDR3 spans 13 residues. The germline V gene encodes CDR1 SQVTM and CDR2 ANQGSEA. The germline V and J ends were trimmed by 4 bases and 3 bases, with 12 bases remaining between them. CDR3 DNA sequence: TGCAGCGTTGGTCTAGGCTCGGACACTGAAGCTTTCTTT. This translates into CSVGLGSDTEAFF.

The rearrangement uses TRBV6-5 and TRBJ2-7; D unresolved. V was clipped by 6 bases and J by 2 bases, with 8 bases between them. This CDR3 is built from 12 residues. The germline gives CDR1 MNHEY, CDR2 SVGAGI. The chain's CDR3 is CASRGMPYEQYF. In DNA form, the CDR3 reads TGTGCCAGCAGGGGGATGCCCTACGAGCAGTACTTC.

This clone was observed a few times. This sequence joins TRBV6-5 and TRBJ1-6, with D tentatively TRBD1 (6 bases). Per the germline V gene, CDR1 is MNHEY and CDR2 is SVGAGI. There are 15 residues in the CDR3. Deletions cut 0 bases from V and 7 bases from J, with 10 bases between. The CDR3 nucleotides read TGTGCCAGCAGTTACTCGACAGGTGGAAATTCACCCCTCCACTTT. It yields the protein CASSYSTGGNSPLHF.

This rearrangement joins TRBV6-5 to TRBJ1-1; 7 bases fit TRBD1. The CDR3 is 13 residues long. The V segment lost 6 bases and the J segment 6 bases; nucleotides outside the gene matches: 7. Germline CDR1 MNHEY, CDR2 SVGAGI. The CDR3 sequence: CASRQGVGSEAFF. The CDR3 bases are TGTGCCAGCAGGCAGGGGGTTGGGTCTGAAGCTTTCTTT.

The V gene is TRBV5-1, the J gene TRBJ1-4; D is ambiguous. Trimming pared 3 bases from V and 5 bases from J, leaving 11 bases between. There are 14 residues in the CDR3. Per germline, CDR1 SGHRS and CDR2 YFSETQ. The CDR3 DNA is TGCGCCAGCAGCTCCCAGACGTCAAATGAAAAACTGTTTTTT. Translating it yields CASSSQTSNEKLFF. Full variable domain (missing parts from reference TRBV5-1 and TRBJ1-4): KAGVTQTPRYLIKTRGQQVTLSCSPISGHRSVSWYQQTPGQGLQFLFEYFSETQRNKGNFPGRFSGRQFSNSRSEMNVSTLELGDSALYLCASSSQTSNEKLFFGSGTQLSVL.

The rearrangement joins TRBV6-5 to TRBJ1-2; 8 nucleotides line up with TRBD1. V was clipped by 4 bases and J by 0 bases; unmatched bases: 7. The CDR3 is made up of 16 amino acids. CDR1 and CDR2 from the germline V gene are MNHEY and SVGAGI. The CDR3 region has the DNA TGTGCCAGCAGTTCCCGGGACAGGAGTTCTAACTATGGCTACACCTTC. Translating gives CASSSRDRSSNYGYTF.